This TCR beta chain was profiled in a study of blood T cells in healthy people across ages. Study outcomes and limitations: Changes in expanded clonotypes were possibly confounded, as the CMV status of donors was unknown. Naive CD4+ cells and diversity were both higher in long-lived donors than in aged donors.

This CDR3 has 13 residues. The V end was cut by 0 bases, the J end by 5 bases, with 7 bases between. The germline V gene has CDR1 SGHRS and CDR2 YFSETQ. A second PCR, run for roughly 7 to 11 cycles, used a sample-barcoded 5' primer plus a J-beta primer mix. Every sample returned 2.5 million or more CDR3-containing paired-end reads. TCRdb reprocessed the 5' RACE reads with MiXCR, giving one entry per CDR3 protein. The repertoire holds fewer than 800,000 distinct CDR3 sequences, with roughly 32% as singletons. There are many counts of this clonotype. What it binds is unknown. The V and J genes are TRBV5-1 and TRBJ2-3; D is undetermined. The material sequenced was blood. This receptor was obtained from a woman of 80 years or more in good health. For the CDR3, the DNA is TGCGCCAGCAGCTTGGATTATGAAGATACGCAGTATTTT. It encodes CASSLDYEDTQYF.